This T cell receptor (beta chain) was documented in a study of tumor-infiltrating lymphocytes in localized non-small cell lung cancer. Whole-study context: Patients included smokers and never-smokers with various histologies, some sampled after neoadjuvant chemotherapy. Whole-study results and caveats: Tumors had more T cell infiltration than uninvolved lung, per TCRbeta sequencing and CD3 counts.

This clone was detected only once. Its antigen is not known. Sequencing used immunoSEQ multiplex PCR; TCRdb keeps in-frame clones, though not all of them. Of roughly 20,000 clones in the sample, approximately 80% were seen once. The germline CDR1 and CDR2 sequences are SGHVS and FNYEAQ. V dropped 0 bases and J dropped 0 bases, with 3 bases sitting between them. CDR3 length: 15 residues. J is TRBJ2-6 and V is TRBV7-6; D gene ambiguous. This clonotype was sampled from a human donor with non-small cell lung cancer. Material for sequencing was lung tumor tissue. DNA of the CDR3: TGTGCCAGCAGCTTAGCGCACTCTGGGGCCAACGTCCTGACTTTC. Amino acid sequence: CASSLAHSGANVLTF.